These T cell receptor beta chains were read from a single sample in a study of T cell responses to AZD1222 COVID-19 vaccine. Clones were read by immunoSEQ multiplex PCR, and TCRdb kept only the in-frame ones, dropping some. The repertoire includes 110,000 to 150,000 clones, approximately 91% of them detected once, and 1.9% sits in the top ten. Sequencing was performed on peripheral blood, taken 28 days after the second AZD1222 dose. These receptor sequences come from an adult who received the AZD1222 COVID-19 vaccine. Each CDR3 is given with its conserved first and last residue. Fields, in order: J gene, V gene, CDR3 length, clone size, D gene, CDR3 DNA, CDR3 protein. D genes are given only for firm matches. Not every row has a clone size; where given, it reads once, few, many or a size class.

j_call: TRBJ1-6
v_call: TRBV3-1/TRBV3-2
cdr3_length: 13
clone_size: NA
d_call: NA
cdr3_nt: TGTGCCAGCGGGACCTGGTCTAATTCACCCCTCCACTTT
cdr3_aa: CASGTWSNSPLHF

j_call: TRBJ1-2
v_call: TRBV10-3
cdr3_length: 13
clone_size: NA
d_call: NA
cdr3_nt: TGTGCCATCACCGAGATGAGGAGGGCCGGCTACACCTTC
cdr3_aa: CAITEMRRAGYTF

j_call: TRBJ2-1
v_call: TRBV7-3
cdr3_length: 15
clone_size: NA
d_call: TRBD2
cdr3_nt: TGTGCCAGCAGCTTAACGAAAGTAGCGGGAGATGAGCAGTTCTTC
cdr3_aa: CASSLTKVAGDEQFF

j_call: TRBJ2-1
v_call: TRBV5-1
cdr3_length: 13
clone_size: NA
d_call: NA
cdr3_nt: TGCGCCAGCAGCCCAGGACCTGGAGATGAGCAGTTCTTC
cdr3_aa: CASSPGPGDEQFF

j_call: TRBJ2-1
v_call: TRBV18
cdr3_length: 15
clone_size: NA
d_call: NA
cdr3_nt: TGTGCCAGCTCACCCCGCGGACAGTCCCTCAATGAGCAGTTCTTC
cdr3_aa: CASSPRGQSLNEQFF

j_call: TRBJ1-1
v_call: TRBV2
cdr3_length: 14
clone_size: NA
d_call: TRBD1
cdr3_nt: TGTGCCAGCAGTTTCGGGACAGGGGCCACTGAAGCTTTCTTT
cdr3_aa: CASSFGTGATEAFF

j_call: TRBJ1-1
v_call: TRBV5-5
cdr3_length: 16
clone_size: NA
d_call: TRBD1
cdr3_nt: TGTGCCAGCAGCTTGTTGACAGGGGGCGTGAGCACTGAAGCTTTCTTT
cdr3_aa: CASSLLTGGVSTEAFF

j_call: TRBJ2-1
v_call: TRBV9
cdr3_length: 15
clone_size: NA
d_call: NA
cdr3_nt: TGTGCCAGCAGCGTAGAAGCGGTACTAAAGAATGAGCAGTTCTTC
cdr3_aa: CASSVEAVLKNEQFF

j_call: TRBJ2-1
v_call: TRBV9
cdr3_length: 15
clone_size: NA
d_call: NA
cdr3_nt: TGTGCCAGCAGCCCCCGGCTAGCCAGCTACAATGAGCAGTTCTTC
cdr3_aa: CASSPRLASYNEQFF

j_call: TRBJ1-1
v_call: TRBV3-1/TRBV3-2
cdr3_length: 11
clone_size: NA
d_call: NA
cdr3_nt: TGTGCCAGCAGCTTAAACACTGAAGCTTTCTTT
cdr3_aa: CASSLNTEAFF

j_call: TRBJ1-2
v_call: TRBV9
cdr3_length: 17
clone_size: NA
d_call: TRBD1
cdr3_nt: TGTGCCAGCAGCACCCAAGCCGGGACAGGGGGAAGTGGTGGCTACACCTTC
cdr3_aa: CASSTQAGTGGSGGYTF

j_call: TRBJ2-7
v_call: TRBV9
cdr3_length: 14
clone_size: NA
d_call: NA
cdr3_nt: TGTGCCAGCAGCACCCAGACAGGACCCTACGAGCAGTACTTC
cdr3_aa: CASSTQTGPYEQYF

j_call: TRBJ2-7
v_call: TRBV6-6
cdr3_length: 16
clone_size: NA
d_call: TRBD1
cdr3_nt: TGTGCCAGCAGTTCCTCAGGGGGACAGGGGTACTACGAGCAGTACTTC
cdr3_aa: CASSSSGGQGYYEQYF

j_call: TRBJ2-7
v_call: TRBV19
cdr3_length: 15
clone_size: NA
d_call: TRBD1
cdr3_nt: TGTGCCAGTAGTAAACCCTCGGGACAGGGCTACGAGCAGTACTTC
cdr3_aa: CASSKPSGQGYEQYF

j_call: TRBJ1-2
v_call: TRBV20-1
cdr3_length: 13
clone_size: few
d_call: NA
cdr3_nt: TGCAGTGCTAGTGAAGGTAGTATTTCGGGCTACACCTTC
cdr3_aa: CSASEGSISGYTF

j_call: TRBJ1-5
v_call: TRBV3-1/TRBV3-2
cdr3_length: 16
clone_size: NA
d_call: TRBD1
cdr3_nt: TGTGCCAGCAGCCAAGAGGGGACAGGGGCTTATCAGCCCCAGCATTTT
cdr3_aa: CASSQEGTGAYQPQHF

j_call: TRBJ1-3
v_call: TRBV3-1/TRBV3-2
cdr3_length: 16
clone_size: NA
d_call: NA
cdr3_nt: TGTGCCAGCAGCCAAGTAATGGCGGGGTCTGGAAACACCATATATTTT
cdr3_aa: CASSQVMAGSGNTIYF

j_call: TRBJ1-1
v_call: TRBV12-3/TRBV12-4
cdr3_length: 13
clone_size: NA
d_call: NA
cdr3_nt: TGTGCCAGCACCTATCAGGTGAACACTGAAGCTTTCTTT
cdr3_aa: CASTYQVNTEAFF

j_call: TRBJ1-2
v_call: TRBV4-1
cdr3_length: 16
clone_size: NA
d_call: NA
cdr3_nt: TGCGCCAGCAGCCAGACCGGGACGGATTTTAACTATGGCTACACCTTC
cdr3_aa: CASSQTGTDFNYGYTF

j_call: TRBJ1-6
v_call: TRBV6-5
cdr3_length: 14
clone_size: NA
d_call: NA
cdr3_nt: TGTGCCAGCACCGGAATCGGGACGGCGGGACCCCTCCACTTT
cdr3_aa: CASTGIGTAGPLHF

j_call: TRBJ2-1
v_call: TRBV29-1
cdr3_length: 15
clone_size: NA
d_call: TRBD2
cdr3_nt: TGCAGCGTTGGCCAGGGACTAGCGAAATACAATGAGCAGTTCTTC
cdr3_aa: CSVGQGLAKYNEQFF

j_call: TRBJ2-3
v_call: TRBV3-1/TRBV3-2
cdr3_length: 12
clone_size: NA
d_call: NA
cdr3_nt: TGTGCCAGCAGCCACCGGGTAGATACGCAGTATTTT
cdr3_aa: CASSHRVDTQYF

j_call: TRBJ1-4
v_call: TRBV15
cdr3_length: 13
clone_size: NA
d_call: NA
cdr3_nt: TGTGCCACCACCGAGGACGGGAATGAAAAACTGTTTTTT
cdr3_aa: CATTEDGNEKLFF

j_call: TRBJ2-7
v_call: TRBV7-2
cdr3_length: 14
clone_size: NA
d_call: TRBD1
cdr3_nt: TGTGCCAGCAGCTCTACCGGGACAGCCTACGAGCAGTACTTC
cdr3_aa: CASSSTGTAYEQYF

j_call: TRBJ2-4
v_call: TRBV11-2
cdr3_length: 19
clone_size: NA
d_call: TRBD2
cdr3_nt: TGTGCCAGCAGCCCGCGGACTAGCGGGGGGGCAATAGCCAAAAACATTCAGTACTTC
cdr3_aa: CASSPRTSGGAIAKNIQYF

j_call: TRBJ1-4
v_call: TRBV19
cdr3_length: 16
clone_size: NA
d_call: TRBD1
cdr3_nt: TGTGCCAGTAGTATTTCGGGACAGGGGACTAATGAAAAACTGTTTTTT
cdr3_aa: CASSISGQGTNEKLFF

j_call: TRBJ2-7
v_call: TRBV19
cdr3_length: 14
clone_size: NA
d_call: NA
cdr3_nt: TGTGCCAGTAGTGTCGGGACACCCGCCTACGAGCAGTACTTC
cdr3_aa: CASSVGTPAYEQYF

j_call: TRBJ1-2
v_call: TRBV5-1
cdr3_length: 14
clone_size: NA
d_call: TRBD1
cdr3_nt: TGCGCCAGCAGCGCACAGGGGGAATCCTATGGCTACACCTTC
cdr3_aa: CASSAQGESYGYTF

j_call: TRBJ2-7
v_call: TRBV9
cdr3_length: 16
clone_size: NA
d_call: TRBD1
cdr3_nt: TGTGCCAGCAGCGTAGGCATGGGACAGGGTCTCTACGAGCAGTACTTC
cdr3_aa: CASSVGMGQGLYEQYF

j_call: TRBJ1-2
v_call: TRBV6-5
cdr3_length: 15
clone_size: NA
d_call: TRBD1
cdr3_nt: TGTGCCAGCAGCTCCGGGACAGGGGCTTTTAATGGCTACACCTTC
cdr3_aa: CASSSGTGAFNGYTF

j_call: TRBJ2-7
v_call: TRBV19
cdr3_length: 14
clone_size: NA
d_call: NA
cdr3_nt: TGTGCCAGTAGTATAGGAGCCGCCTCCTACGAGCAGTACTTC
cdr3_aa: CASSIGAASYEQYF

j_call: TRBJ2-4
v_call: TRBV4-1
cdr3_length: 15
clone_size: NA
d_call: TRBD2
cdr3_nt: TGCGCCAGCAGCCGATTAGCGGGAGAGGGCGACATTCAGTACTTC
cdr3_aa: CASSRLAGEGDIQYF

j_call: TRBJ1-1
v_call: TRBV5-6
cdr3_length: 13
clone_size: NA
d_call: TRBD1
cdr3_nt: TGTGCCAGCAGCTTACAGGGGGTTCCTGAAGCTTTCTTT
cdr3_aa: CASSLQGVPEAFF

j_call: TRBJ2-7
v_call: TRBV12-3/TRBV12-4
cdr3_length: 12
clone_size: few
d_call: NA
cdr3_nt: TGTGCCAGCAGTCCTGGACAGTACGAGCAGTACTTC
cdr3_aa: CASSPGQYEQYF

j_call: TRBJ1-6
v_call: TRBV30
cdr3_length: 15
clone_size: NA
d_call: TRBD1
cdr3_nt: TGTGCCTGGAGGCCCAGGGGGCAAGGACGGTCACCCCTCCACTTT
cdr3_aa: CAWRPRGQGRSPLHF

j_call: TRBJ1-3
v_call: TRBV7-9
cdr3_length: 14
clone_size: NA
d_call: NA
cdr3_nt: TGTGCCAGCAGTCGGGGTAGCTCTGGAAACACCATATATTTT
cdr3_aa: CASSRGSSGNTIYF

j_call: TRBJ2-4
v_call: TRBV29-1
cdr3_length: 15
clone_size: few
d_call: NA
cdr3_nt: TGCAGCGCAACGACCCCCTGGGAAGGCAAAAACATTCAGTACTTC
cdr3_aa: CSATTPWEGKNIQYF

j_call: TRBJ1-1
v_call: TRBV6-5
cdr3_length: 15
clone_size: NA
d_call: NA
cdr3_nt: TGTGCCAGCAGTTACTCCATTTTGTTGAACACTGAAGCTTTCTTT
cdr3_aa: CASSYSILLNTEAFF

j_call: TRBJ2-1
v_call: TRBV4-1
cdr3_length: 15
clone_size: NA
d_call: TRBD2
cdr3_nt: TGCGCCAGCAGCGGACTAGCGGGGGGCTACAATGAGCAGTTCTTC
cdr3_aa: CASSGLAGGYNEQFF

j_call: TRBJ1-1
v_call: TRBV11-2
cdr3_length: 13
clone_size: NA
d_call: NA
cdr3_nt: TGTGCCAGCAGCTTCGAAAGACAGACGATAGCTTTCTTT
cdr3_aa: CASSFERQTIAFF

j_call: TRBJ2-1
v_call: TRBV10-2
cdr3_length: 17
clone_size: NA
d_call: TRBD2
cdr3_nt: TGCGCCAGCAGTATAAGCGGGGGGGCCGGTGTCCGGAATGAGCAGTTCTTC
cdr3_aa: CASSISGGAGVRNEQFF

j_call: TRBJ1-2
v_call: TRBV6-5
cdr3_length: 14
clone_size: NA
d_call: NA
cdr3_nt: TGTGCCAGCAGTTCGACCAGCCCGGGCTATGGCTACACCTTC
cdr3_aa: CASSSTSPGYGYTF

j_call: TRBJ2-1
v_call: TRBV24-1
cdr3_length: 15
clone_size: NA
d_call: NA
cdr3_nt: TGTGCCACCAGTGCCAGATCCAGCTCCTACAATGAGCAGTTCTTC
cdr3_aa: CATSARSSSYNEQFF

j_call: TRBJ2-7
v_call: TRBV10-3
cdr3_length: 13
clone_size: NA
d_call: NA
cdr3_nt: TGTGCCATCAGTGGGGTGGGGAACTACGAGCAGTACTTC
cdr3_aa: CAISGVGNYEQYF

j_call: TRBJ1-6
v_call: TRBV27
cdr3_length: 16
clone_size: NA
d_call: NA
cdr3_nt: TGTGCCAGCAGTTTGTTGCAGGGCCGTTGGAATTCACCCCTCCACTTT
cdr3_aa: CASSLLQGRWNSPLHF